Listed below are T cell receptor beta chains from one sample, sequenced in a study of response to subunit inactivated influenza vaccine. TCRdb re-analysed the RT-PCR reads in MiXCR, keeping a single row per CDR3 protein. The data contain about 170,000 distinct CDR3 sequences, approximately 12% of them singletons. The same sample was also used in a study of T cells expressing NK-cell markers.

Material: CD8+ T cells sorted from PBMCs, obtained 11 to 12 days after vaccination. Every receptor here comes from a man aged 50-60 years who received an inactivated influenza vaccine. Each CDR3 is given with its conserved first and last residue. The D gene is left open where the match is weak. The listing skips clone size in some rows; elsewhere it reads once, few, many or a size class.

clone size	D gene	V gene	J gene	CDR3 length	CDR3 protein	CDR3 DNA
NA	NA	TRBV15	TRBJ2-2	14	CATSRVRGAGELFF	TGTGCCACCAGCAGAGTCAGGGGGGCCGGGGAGCTGTTTTTT
NA	TRBD2	TRBV7-9	TRBJ2-1	16	CASSHPTSGSLHEQFF	TGTGCCAGCAGCCACCCGACTAGCGGATCTCTCCATGAGCAGTTCTTC
NA	TRBD2	TRBV6-2/TRBV6-3	TRBJ2-1	18	CASSWGLAQPLYYNEQFF	TGTGCCAGCAGTTGGGGACTAGCGCAACCGCTATACTACAATGAGCAGTTCTTC
few	NA	TRBV11-2	TRBJ2-4	15	CASSFPGRRHGAQYF	TGTGCCAGCAGCTTCCCCGGACGCCGACATGGGGCGCAGTACTTC
NA	TRBD2	TRBV19	TRBJ2-1	16	CASSRLAGVRYNEQFF	TGTGCCAGTAGTAGACTAGCGGGAGTTCGGTACAATGAGCAGTTCTTC
few	NA	TRBV7-3	TRBJ2-5	13	CASSLGVQETQYF	TGTGCCAGCAGCTTGGGTGTTCAAGAGACCCAGTACTTC
NA	TRBD2	TRBV5-6	TRBJ2-7	15	CASSPPGLAGDEQYF	TGTGCCAGCAGCCCCCCCGGACTAGCGGGAGACGAGCAGTACTTC
few	TRBD2	TRBV4-1	TRBJ2-1	14	CASSHGTTDNEQFF	TGCGCCAGCAGCCACGGGACTACTGACAATGAGCAGTTCTTC
NA	NA	TRBV6-5	TRBJ2-1	15	CASSYSSSAYNEQFF	TGTGCCAGCAGTTACTCGTCTAGCGCCTACAATGAGCAGTTCTTC
few	NA	TRBV4-3	TRBJ2-3	16	CASRPSWRGRIDTQYF	TGCGCCAGCAGACCCTCTTGGAGGGGAAGGATAGATACGCAGTATTTT
few	NA	TRBV20-1	TRBJ2-1	17	CSARDRFGGSSYNEQFF	TGCAGTGCTAGAGATCGGTTTGGCGGTAGCTCCTACAATGAGCAGTTCTTC
NA	NA	TRBV11-3	TRBJ2-2	14	CASSLDRGGGELFF	TGTGCCAGCAGCTTAGATAGAGGCGGTGGGGAGCTGTTTTTT
few	NA	TRBV7-9	TRBJ2-7	15	CASSPRTAHSYEQYF	TGTGCCAGCAGCCCCCGGACAGCACACTCCTACGAGCAGTACTTC
NA	NA	TRBV5-5	TRBJ2-2	17	CASSLYAIEMGTGELFF	TGTGCCAGCAGCTTGTATGCTATTGAGATGGGAACCGGGGAGCTGTTTTTT
few	NA	TRBV21-1	TRBJ2-5	14	CASSKEGVQETQYF	TGTGCCAGCAGCAAAGAGGGGGTACAAGAGACCCAGTACTTC
NA	TRBD1	TRBV5-1	TRBJ2-5	15	CASSPWDRGLETQYF	TGCGCCAGCAGCCCGTGGGACAGGGGGCTAGAGACCCAGTACTTC
few	NA	TRBV4-2	TRBJ2-6	14	CASSQSSGANVLTF	TGTGCCAGCAGCCAGAGCTCTGGGGCCAACGTCCTGACTTTC
NA	TRBD2	TRBV12-3/TRBV12-4	TRBJ2-5	19	CASSLSYRTSGGYQETQYF	TGTGCCAGCAGTTTATCTTATAGGACTAGCGGGGGATATCAAGAGACCCAGTACTTC
few	NA	TRBV5-6	TRBJ1-2	13	CASSSGWNYGYTF	TGTGCCAGCAGCTCAGGGTGGAACTATGGCTACACCTTC
many	NA	TRBV6-2/TRBV6-3	TRBJ2-7	13	CASSYRETYEQYF	TGTGCCAGCAGTTACAGGGAAACCTACGAGCAGTACTTC
few	TRBD2	TRBV7-2	TRBJ2-7	16	CASSLDGGGGVYEQYF	TGTGCCAGCAGCTTAGACGGCGGGGGAGGGGTCTACGAGCAGTACTTC
NA	NA	TRBV4-3	TRBJ2-1	16	CASSQDSLGAYNEQFF	TGCGCCAGCAGCCAAGACTCACTAGGGGCCTACAATGAGCAGTTCTTC
few	NA	TRBV7-8	TRBJ2-5	15	CASSLGFFDQETQYF	TGTGCCAGCAGCTTGGGTTTCTTTGACCAAGAGACCCAGTACTTC
few	NA	TRBV3-1	TRBJ2-3	15	CASSRGQRSTDTQYF	TGTGCCAGCAGCCGGGGACAACGAAGCACAGATACGCAGTATTTT
few	NA	TRBV7-2	TRBJ2-7	13	CASSLGSREEQYF	TGTGCCAGCAGTTTAGGATCCCGCGAGGAGCAGTACTTC
NA	NA	TRBV15	TRBJ2-7	15	CATSRDLGSPYEQYF	TGTGCCACCAGCAGAGATCTGGGCTCTCCCTACGAGCAGTACTTC
NA	TRBD1	TRBV20-1	TRBJ1-1	13	CSASGTGYTEAFF	TGCAGTGCCTCCGGGACAGGCTACACTGAAGCTTTCTTT
NA	NA	TRBV11-2	TRBJ2-7	14	CASSLGADSYEQYF	TGTGCCAGCAGCTTAGGTGCCGATTCCTACGAGCAGTACTTC
few	TRBD1	TRBV7-9	TRBJ2-7	17	CASSFFPTNRGRYEQYF	TGTGCCAGCAGCTTTTTCCCGACAAACAGGGGGCGATACGAGCAGTACTTC
NA	TRBD2	TRBV6-1	TRBJ2-7	14	CASSLQRGGYEQYF	TGTGCCAGCAGTCTTCAGCGGGGGGGGTACGAGCAGTACTTC
NA	TRBD2	TRBV2	TRBJ2-1	15	CASSVGLGSYNEQFF	TGTGCCAGCAGTGTGGGACTAGGATCTTACAATGAGCAGTTCTTC
few	NA	TRBV20-1	TRBJ2-3	11	CSARLTDTQYF	TGCAGTGCTCGATTGACAGATACGCAGTATTTT
medium-sized	TRBD2	TRBV7-2	TRBJ2-7	15	CASSLLPSGGYEQYF	TGTGCCAGCAGCTTACTTCCTAGCGGGGGCTACGAGCAGTACTTC
NA	TRBD2	TRBV28	TRBJ2-7	17	CASSFPSKREGSYEQYF	TGTGCCAGCAGTTTCCCTTCCAAGCGGGAGGGTTCCTACGAGCAGTACTTC
few	NA	TRBV4-3	TRBJ2-1	16	CASSQGLGGGVNEQFF	TGCGCCAGCAGCCAAGGGTTGGGGGGGGGCGTGAATGAGCAGTTCTTC
few	NA	TRBV20-1	TRBJ1-1	14	CSAIALDLNTEAFF	TGCAGTGCTATCGCTCTTGACCTGAACACTGAAGCTTTCTTT
few	NA	TRBV5-1	TRBJ2-3	14	CASSLWDSPHTQYF	TGCGCCAGCAGCTTGTGGGACTCTCCGCATACGCAGTATTTT
NA	NA	TRBV7-9	TRBJ1-1	15	CASSPLGGIKSGAFF	TGTGCCAGCAGCCCTCTCGGGGGCATTAAATCCGGAGCTTTCTTT
NA	NA	TRBV10-2	TRBJ2-1	11	CASLIGGEQFF	TGCGCCAGCTTAATTGGGGGTGAGCAGTTCTTC
NA	NA	TRBV15	TRBJ2-5	14	CATEDSPGWETQYF	TGTGCCACCGAGGACAGTCCAGGGTGGGAGACCCAGTACTTC